The clone carrying this TCR beta chain came up a few times. Its antigen is still unknown. From the 5' RACE reads, TCRdb called clonotypes with MiXCR, one entry per CDR3 protein. The top ten hold about 20% of the sample, which has 350,000 to 450,000 distinct CDR3 sequences, approximately 14% seen once. This sample was taken from a study of T-cell memory formation after mild COVID-19. Study-level results: Chiefly within CM and EM were the contracting CD4+ clones; CD8+ ones were within EMRA.

V was pared by 5 bases and J by 4 bases, with 15 bases between. Germline V CDR1 and CDR2: SGHTA, FQGNSA. The CDR3 consists of 15 residues. The clonotype was recovered from a man in his late teens or twenties who had mild COVID-19 (a few samples of this study predate the infection). Cell type and time point are not known. Sequencing used PBMCs or a T cell subset sorted from them (not recorded which). The chain uses TRBV7-2 and TRBJ1-3; D not certain. CDR3 amino acids: CASSQDPPGGNTIYF. The CDR3 bases are TGTGCCAGCAGCCAGGACCCCCCGGGAGGAAACACCATATATTTT.